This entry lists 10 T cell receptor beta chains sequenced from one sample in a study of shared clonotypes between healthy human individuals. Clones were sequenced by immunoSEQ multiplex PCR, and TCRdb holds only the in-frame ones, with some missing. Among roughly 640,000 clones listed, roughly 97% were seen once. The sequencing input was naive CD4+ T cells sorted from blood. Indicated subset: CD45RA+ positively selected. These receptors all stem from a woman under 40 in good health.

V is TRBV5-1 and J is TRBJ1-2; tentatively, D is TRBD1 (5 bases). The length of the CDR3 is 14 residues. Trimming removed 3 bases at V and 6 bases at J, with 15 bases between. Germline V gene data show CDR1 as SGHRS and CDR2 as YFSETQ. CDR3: CASSSGGAGDGYTF. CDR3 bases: TGCGCCAGCAGCTCCGGAGGGGCAGGCGATGGCTACACCTTC. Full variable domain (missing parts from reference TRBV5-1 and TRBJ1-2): KAGVTQTPRYLIKTRGQQVTLSCSPISGHRSVSWYQQTPGQGLQFLFEYFSETQRNKGNFPGRFSGRQFSNSRSEMNVSTLELGDSALYLCASSSGGAGDGYTFGSGTRLTVV.

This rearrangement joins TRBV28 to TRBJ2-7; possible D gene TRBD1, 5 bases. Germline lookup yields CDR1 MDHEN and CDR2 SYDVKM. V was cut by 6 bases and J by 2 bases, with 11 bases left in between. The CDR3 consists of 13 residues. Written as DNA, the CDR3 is TGTGCCAGCAGCCTAGGGGATCCCTACGAGCAGTACTTC. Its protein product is CASSLGDPYEQYF.

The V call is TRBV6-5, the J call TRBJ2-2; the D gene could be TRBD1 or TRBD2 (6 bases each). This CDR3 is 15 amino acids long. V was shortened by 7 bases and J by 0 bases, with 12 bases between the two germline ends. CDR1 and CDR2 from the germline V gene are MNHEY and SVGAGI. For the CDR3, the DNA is TGTGCCAGCACCCGGAGGGGGGCGAACACCGGGGAGCTGTTTTTT. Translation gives CASTRRGANTGELFF.

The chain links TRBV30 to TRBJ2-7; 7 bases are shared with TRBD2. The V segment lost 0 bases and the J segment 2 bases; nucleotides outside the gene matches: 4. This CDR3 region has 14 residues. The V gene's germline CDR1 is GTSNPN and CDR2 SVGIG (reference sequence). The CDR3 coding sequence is TGTGCCTGGAGTGTACCCGCGGGAGCCTACGAGCAGTACTTC. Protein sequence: CAWSVPAGAYEQYF.

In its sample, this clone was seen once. CDR3 DNA sequence: TGTGCCAGCAGCCCCGGCACGGGAGTCCATGAGCAGTTCTTC. Translation: CASSPGTGVHEQFF. This chain links TRBV9 with TRBJ2-1; D is perhaps TRBD2 (6 bases). Germline CDR1 and CDR2: SGDLS and YYNGEE. V was pared by 4 bases and J by 8 bases, with 16 bases between. The CDR3 is made up of 14 amino acids.

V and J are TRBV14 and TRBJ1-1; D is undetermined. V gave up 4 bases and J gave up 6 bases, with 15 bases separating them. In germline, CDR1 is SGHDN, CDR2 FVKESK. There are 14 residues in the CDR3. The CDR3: CASSPLVGYPEAFF. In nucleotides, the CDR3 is TGTGCCAGCAGCCCCCTCGTGGGGTACCCTGAAGCTTTCTTT.

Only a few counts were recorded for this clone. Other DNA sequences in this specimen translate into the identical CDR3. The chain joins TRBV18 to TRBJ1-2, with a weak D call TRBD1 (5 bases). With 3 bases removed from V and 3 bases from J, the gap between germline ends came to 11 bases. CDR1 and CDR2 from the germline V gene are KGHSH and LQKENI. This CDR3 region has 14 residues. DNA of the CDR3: TGTGCCAGCTCACCCCGGGACGGCGACTATGGCTACACCTTC. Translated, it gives CASSPRDGDYGYTF. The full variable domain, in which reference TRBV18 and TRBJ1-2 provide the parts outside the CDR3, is NAGVMQNPRHLVRRRGQEARLRCSPMKGHSHVYWYRQLPEEGLKFMVYLQKENIIDESGMPKERFSAEFPKEGPSILRIQQVVRGDSAAYFCASSPRDGDYGYTFGSGTRLTVV.

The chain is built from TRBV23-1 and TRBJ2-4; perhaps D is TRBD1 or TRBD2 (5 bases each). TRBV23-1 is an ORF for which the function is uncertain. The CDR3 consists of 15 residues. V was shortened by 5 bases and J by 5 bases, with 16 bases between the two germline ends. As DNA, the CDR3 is TGCGCCAGCAGTTATGAGGGTGGGACCCAAAACATTCAGTACTTC. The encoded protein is CASSYEGGTQNIQYF.

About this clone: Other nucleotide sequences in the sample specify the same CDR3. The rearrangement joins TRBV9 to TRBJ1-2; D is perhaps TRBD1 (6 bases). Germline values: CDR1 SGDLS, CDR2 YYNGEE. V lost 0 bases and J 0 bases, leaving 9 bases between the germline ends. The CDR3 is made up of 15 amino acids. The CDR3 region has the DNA TGTGCCAGCAGCGTAGTAGGGGGAACTAACTATGGCTACACCTTC. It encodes CASSVVGGTNYGYTF.

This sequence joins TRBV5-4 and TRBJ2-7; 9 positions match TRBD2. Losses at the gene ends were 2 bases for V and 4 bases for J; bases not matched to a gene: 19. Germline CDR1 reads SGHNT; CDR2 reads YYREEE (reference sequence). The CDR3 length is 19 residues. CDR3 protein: CASSLKGNSGRGFSYEQYF. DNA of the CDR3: TGTGCCAGCAGCTTAAAGGGTAATAGCGGGAGAGGTTTTAGTTACGAGCAGTACTTC.